These T cell receptor beta chains were read from a single sample in a study of early T cells in non-severe SARS-CoV-2 infection. TCRdb processed the 5' RACE reads anew with MiXCR; each CDR3 protein has one entry. The table shows roughly 51,000 distinct CDR3 sequences, with around 10% occurring only once. Sample: whole blood. Receptors were obtained from an adult who was a healthcare worker with PCR-confirmed SARS-CoV-2 infection or an uninfected control (not recorded which). CDR3s include the opening cysteine and the closing phenylalanine or tryptophan. The D gene is left open where the match is weak. Only some rows state a clone size, as once, few, many or a class for expanded clones.

cdr3_nt	cdr3_aa	v_call	j_call	clone_size	d_call
TGTGCCAGCAGCTTATCGCGGGGGGCTAACACCGGGGAGCTGTTTTTT	CASSLSRGANTGELFF	TRBV7-6	TRBJ2-2	few	TRBD2
TGCAGCGTCCGGGGGGCGGGAGAGACCCAGTACTTC	CSVRGAGETQYF	TRBV29-1	TRBJ2-5	few	.
TGTGCCACCAGATCAGGGGGCCGCGCTGAAGCTTTCTTT	CATRSGGRAEAFF	TRBV24-1	TRBJ1-1	few	TRBD1
TGCGCCAGCAGCGACACCTCAGGCACCGGGGAGCTGTTTTTT	CASSDTSGTGELFF	TRBV5-1	TRBJ2-2	few	.
TGTGCCAGCAGCTTAACCGGGACAGGGGTTTTGGACACAGATACGCAGTATTTT	CASSLTGTGVLDTDTQYF	TRBV7-6	TRBJ2-3	.	TRBD1
TGTGCCAGTAGTAGCGGGAGGGGGAATGAGCAGTTCTTC	CASSSGRGNEQFF	TRBV19	TRBJ2-1	many	TRBD2
TGTGCCAGCAGCTTTAGGGGAAGAAGCACAGATACGCAGTATTTT	CASSFRGRSTDTQYF	TRBV7-8	TRBJ2-3	many	.
TGTGCCAGCAGTGAGGGGGATGCTAGCACAGATACGCAGTATTTT	CASSEGDASTDTQYF	TRBV2	TRBJ2-3	few	.
TGCAGCGTTGCTAGGGGGGGCACTAGCACAGATACGCAGTATTTT	CSVARGGTSTDTQYF	TRBV29-1	TRBJ2-3	.	.
TGCAGTGCTAGAGGGACAGCTAATTCACCCCTCCACTTT	CSARGTANSPLHF	TRBV20-1	TRBJ1-6	.	.
TGTGCCAGCAGTAAAGGTCAGTCCTATGGAGCTTTCTTT	CASSKGQSYGAFF	TRBV2	TRBJ1-1	few	.
TGTGCCAGCAGCTTAGATCGCGGGACCAACTATCAAGAGACCCAGTACTTC	CASSLDRGTNYQETQYF	TRBV7-2	TRBJ2-5	many	.
TGCAGCGTTGAACGGCACAGGGGGGACATTCAGTACTTC	CSVERHRGDIQYF	TRBV29-1	TRBJ2-4	.	TRBD1
TGTGCCAGCCGACTCAGTGGAGATACGCAGTATTTT	CASRLSGDTQYF	TRBV19	TRBJ2-3	many	.
TGTGCCAGCAGCGCTCAAGTGGGCTCTTACAATGAGCAGTTCTTC	CASSAQVGSYNEQFF	TRBV7-3	TRBJ2-1	many	.
TGTGCCAGCAACTTACTACTAGGACAGGGCGTTAACACTGAAGCTTTCTTT	CASNLLLGQGVNTEAFF	TRBV5-6	TRBJ1-1	many	TRBD1
TGTGCCATCAGCGACGTCTGGACAGATACGCAGTATTTT	CAISDVWTDTQYF	TRBV10-3	TRBJ2-3	many	.
TGTGCCAGCAACCGACTAGCGGGGGATCTAGCCAAAAACATTCAGTACTTC	CASNRLAGDLAKNIQYF	TRBV2	TRBJ2-4	.	TRBD2
.	CASSSTAKTGSCFF	TRBV11-3	TRBJ2-2	many	.
TGTGCCAGCAGCTTTGAGGTGGCTATATCTGGAAACACCATATATTTT	CASSFEVAISGNTIYF	TRBV7-9	TRBJ1-3	.	.
TGTGCCAGCAGGACAGGGCGGAATGAGCAGTTCTTC	CASRTGRNEQFF	TRBV2	TRBJ2-1	few	TRBD1
TGCAGTGCGGAGTCTCGGACAGGACGGGGCTACACCTTC	CSAESRTGRGYTF	TRBV20-1	TRBJ1-2	.	TRBD1
TGCGCCAGCAGCTTGGATCCGGGACAGGGGACAGATACGCAGTATTTT	CASSLDPGQGTDTQYF	TRBV5-1	TRBJ2-3	many	TRBD1
TGCGCCAGCAGCTTGGGACTAATTATAAACAATGAGCAGTTCTTC	CASSLGLIINNEQFF	TRBV5-1	TRBJ2-1	few	.
TGTGCCACCAGTGGCGGGACGACGAACACCGGGGAGCTGTTTTTT	CATSGGTTNTGELFF	TRBV24-1	TRBJ2-2	.	.
TGTGCCAGCAGTTACACGGCGGGAGCAGGGAATGAGCAGTTCTTC	CASSYTAGAGNEQFF	TRBV6-5	TRBJ2-1	many	TRBD2
TGCAGCGTCCAAGACTACGGGGAGCTGTTTTTT	CSVQDYGELFF	TRBV29-1	TRBJ2-2	few	.
TGTGCCTGGGAGACAGTGCAAGAGACCCAGTACTTC	CAWETVQETQYF	TRBV30	TRBJ2-5	few	.
TGTGCCAGCAGAACTGACTCCCTCGATACGCAGTATTTT	CASRTDSLDTQYF	TRBV27	TRBJ2-3	.	.
TGTGCCAGCAGTTCCGGGACCCATCGGGGAAACACCATATATTTT	CASSSGTHRGNTIYF	TRBV28	TRBJ1-3	many	.
TGTGCCAGCAGCTTATATTTAGCGCCTTACAATGAGCAGTTCTTC	CASSLYLAPYNEQFF	TRBV11-3	TRBJ2-1	few	.
TGTGCCAGCAGCCAAGGGGGGAACAGGGAGAACACTGAAGCTTTCTTT	CASSQGGNRENTEAFF	TRBV4-2	TRBJ1-1	few	.
TGTGCCAGCAGCATCGATGTAGCCAAAAACATTCAGTACTTC	CASSIDVAKNIQYF	TRBV5-6	TRBJ2-4	.	.
TGCGCCAGCAGCCAGTATAGCGGGGGGGCCTCAGATACGCAGTATTTT	CASSQYSGGASDTQYF	TRBV4-1	TRBJ2-3	few	TRBD2
TGCAACCCAAAGGGCGGTAGCACGGAGACCCAGTACTTC	CNPKGGSTETQYF	TRBV20-1	TRBJ2-5	few	.
TGTGCCAGCAGTGAATCGTGGGAGGGGAACACCGGGGAGCTGTTTTTT	CASSESWEGNTGELFF	TRBV6-1	TRBJ2-2	.	TRBD2
TGTGCCAGCAGTCCTTCAAGGGCCGGGGATCAGCCCCAGCATTTT	CASSPSRAGDQPQHF	TRBV28	TRBJ1-5	few	.
TGTGCCACCAGTGATTTAGGGGGAGCGAACACCGGGGAGCTGTTTTTT	CATSDLGGANTGELFF	TRBV24-1	TRBJ2-2	many	.
TGCAGCGTTGGAGCCGGAAGTGGATACGATCAGCCCCAGCATTTT	CSVGAGSGYDQPQHF	TRBV29-1	TRBJ1-5	.	.
TGTGCCAGCATCTCCGGGACAGCGTCCTACGAGCAGTACTTC	CASISGTASYEQYF	TRBV2	TRBJ2-7	many	TRBD1
TGTGCCAGCAGCCAGATGAACACTGAAGCTTTCTTT	CASSQMNTEAFF	TRBV3-1	TRBJ1-1	many	.
TGCGCCAGCAGTAACAGGGATCTCCCCTTCAATCAGCCCCAGCATTTT	CASSNRDLPFNQPQHF	TRBV10-1	TRBJ1-5	many	.
TGCAGCGTGGACCGGGGAGATACGCAGTATTTT	CSVDRGDTQYF	TRBV29-1	TRBJ2-3	few	.
TGTGCCTGGAGTGTACAGGGGATAGTACACTCACCCCTCCACTTT	CAWSVQGIVHSPLHF	TRBV30	TRBJ1-6	few	TRBD1
TGTGCCAGCTCACCAGCACTGAATGCAGATACGCAGTATTTT	CASSPALNADTQYF	TRBV18	TRBJ2-3	many	.
TGTGCCAGCAGCCCCCCCGGACTAGCGGGAGTCCAGTTCTTC	CASSPPGLAGVQFF	TRBV6-6	TRBJ2-1	many	TRBD2
TGTGCCAGCAGCGTAGAGCCAGGACAGGGGATCTACGAGCAGTACTTC	CASSVEPGQGIYEQYF	TRBV9	TRBJ2-7	few	TRBD1
TGTGCCAGTAGTAGAAGGACAGGGAGACAAGAGACCCAGTACTTC	CASSRRTGRQETQYF	TRBV19	TRBJ2-5	many	TRBD1
TGTGCCAGCAGCACACGACTAGACCAAGCGCAGTATTTT	CASSTRLDQAQYF	TRBV7-8	TRBJ2-3	many	.
TGTGCCAGCAGCCTCCACGGACAGGGGGTTTACGCCCAGTACTTC	CASSLHGQGVYAQYF	TRBV27	TRBJ2-5	many	TRBD1
TGTGCCAGCAGTGAATTCGGAGGCAACAGACAGTACTTC	CASSEFGGNRQYF	TRBV25-1	TRBJ2-7	.	.
TGCAGTGCTAGTAAGGGGGGGTCCTATGGCTACACCTTC	CSASKGGSYGYTF	TRBV20-1	TRBJ1-2	few	.
TGTGCCAGCAGCCCTTCTGTGGGGGCAGAGACCCAGTACTTC	CASSPSVGAETQYF	TRBV7-9	TRBJ2-5	.	.
TGTGCCAGCAGTTTCGACAGCGGAAATCAGCCCCAGCATTTT	CASSFDSGNQPQHF	TRBV28	TRBJ1-5	many	.